The 26 T cell receptor beta chains given below trace back to one sample, sequenced in a study of beta chain features in type 1 diabetes. What was sequenced were expressed TCRB transcripts, since all of the isolated RNA had been reverse transcribed. The table came from immunoSEQ multiplex PCR; TCRdb's copy has only in-frame clones and leaves some out. The sample consists of 600,000 to 750,000 clones, around an eighth of them appearing once. No antigen has been identified for these receptors. Study-level findings and limits: TCRB CDR3s were moderately but significantly shorter in Type 1 diabetes patients in all four CD4+ subsets.

The specimen sequenced was naive CD4+ T cells from blood. These receptors were collected from a man younger than 45 with type 1 diabetes.

This clone was picked up a small number of times. The chain couples TRBV7-9 to TRBJ1-2, with 7 bases matching TRBD1. V shed 6 bases, J shed 4 bases, and the junction held 8 bases outside the gene matches. Germline assignment: CDR1 SEHNR and CDR2 FQNEAQ (reference sequence). CDR3 size: 14 residues. CDR3 nucleotide sequence: TGTGCCAGCAGTTCCCCCAGACAGGGCTATGGCTACACCTTC. Protein product: CASSSPRQGYGYTF. The whole variable domain, filled in from reference TRBV7-9 and TRBJ1-2, reads DTGVSQNPRHKITKRGQNVTFRCDPISEHNRLYWYRQTLGQGPEFLTYFQNEAQLEKSRLLSDRFSAERPKGSFSTLEIQRTEQGDSAMYLCASSSPRQGYGYTFGSGTRLTVV.

In its sample, this clone was seen a few times. The chain has TRBV7-2 and TRBJ2-3, with 7 bases aligning to TRBD2. The CDR3 is made up of 16 amino acids. V gave up 1 base and J gave up 4 bases; unmatched junction bases: 8. Germline V CDR1 and CDR2: SGHTA, FQGNSA. The chain's CDR3 is CASSLGVGGNADTQYF. In DNA form, the CDR3 reads TGTGCCAGCAGCTTAGGAGTCGGGGGGAACGCAGATACGCAGTATTTT.

This clone has ten or more counts. The chain joins TRBV28 to TRBJ2-1; TRBD1 aligns across 9 bases. J was trimmed by 3 bases and V by 6 bases; bases with no gene match: 3. Germline lookup yields CDR1 MDHEN and CDR2 SYDVKM. This CDR3 is 14 amino acids long. The CDR3 loop is CASRGGQGYNEQFF. The CDR3 DNA reads as TGTGCCAGCAGAGGGGGACAGGGCTACAATGAGCAGTTCTTC.

The chain joins TRBV5-1 to TRBJ1-4; D unresolved. Germline CDR1 and CDR2: SGHRS and YFSETQ. The CDR3 has 13 residues. Trimming shortened V by 4 bases and J by 5 bases, and 9 bases separated the two germline ends. This chain's CDR3 is CASSAEVNEKLFF. The CDR3 region has the DNA TGCGCCAGCAGCGCGGAGGTAAATGAAAAACTGTTTTTT.

Notes on this clone: Additional DNA sequences in this sample encode the identical CDR3. The chain employs TRBV10-3 and TRBJ2-7; possibly TRBD2 for D (5 bases). In germline, CDR1 is ENHRY, CDR2 SYGVKD. CDR3 length: 13 amino acids. Deletions cut 0 bases from V and 3 bases from J, with 6 bases between. CDR3 loop: CAISESGGYEQYF. The CDR3, as DNA: TGTGCCATCAGTGAGTCAGGAGGCTACGAGCAGTACTTC.

This clone was found a few times. The chain is built from TRBV5-4 and TRBJ2-2; 7 nucleotides align to TRBD1. The CDR3 sequence is 16 residues long. Germline V gives CDR1 SGHNT, CDR2 YYREEE (reference sequence). Trimming cost V 4 bases and J 3 bases; bases outside gene matches: 9. The CDR3 nucleotides read TGTGCCAGCAGCCTTCAAAGGGGGCGCGACACCGGGGAGCTGTTTTTT. This translates into CASSLQRGRDTGELFF.

This clone was counted a few times. The rearrangement links TRBV7-2 to TRBJ1-1; TRBD1 matches 8 bases. This CDR3 region has 14 residues. Germline CDR1 and CDR2: SGHTA and FQGNSA. The V gene end was trimmed by 3 bases and the J gene end by 8 bases; junction bases not matched to a gene: 8. The CDR3 sequence: CASSFDRGGWEAFF. In DNA, the CDR3 is TGTGCCAGCAGCTTCGACAGGGGCGGATGGGAAGCTTTCTTT.

This clone was seen a few times. The V call is TRBV6-5, the J call TRBJ2-5; D might be TRBD1 (6 bases). The CDR3 consists of 14 residues. Germline V gene lookup returns CDR1 MNHEY and CDR2 SVGAGI. The germline V and J ends were trimmed by 8 bases and 3 bases, with 16 bases remaining between them. Here the CDR3 DNA reads TGTGCCAGCTGCCGGGGACACCCAGAAGAGACCCAGTACTTC. Its translation: CASCRGHPEETQYF.

This clone has more than one count but fewer than ten. The rearrangement links TRBV9 to TRBJ1-5; 10 nucleotides line up with TRBD1. The CDR3 totals 15 residues. Germline V lookup: CDR1 SGDLS, CDR2 YYNGEE. Losses at the gene ends were 3 bases for V and 6 bases for J; bases not matched to a gene: 6. CDR3 in amino acids: CASSAGTGEGQPQHF. Written as DNA, the CDR3 is TGTGCCAGCAGCGCCGGGACAGGGGAGGGTCAGCCCCAGCATTTT.

This clone has only a few counts. The chain combines TRBV13 with TRBJ2-5; D unclear. This CDR3 comprises 13 residues. V lost 3 bases and J 2 bases, leaving 7 bases between the germline ends. CDR1 is PRHDT and CDR2 is FYEKMQ in the germline V gene (reference sequence). CDR3 residues: CASSFLPQETQYF. The CDR3 DNA reads TGTGCCAGCAGCTTCCTGCCACAAGAGACCCAGTACTTC.

The sample holds a few counts of this clone. The chain is built from TRBV14 and TRBJ1-1; D is undetermined. Trimming took off 0 bases at V and 5 bases at J, with 13 bases between the two ends. CDR1 is SGHDN and CDR2 is FVKESK in the germline V gene. The CDR3 loop spans 15 amino acids. In nucleotides, the CDR3 is TGTGCCAGCAGCCAAGATGGTTGGCGACGGACTGAAGCTTTCTTT. Protein product: CASSQDGWRRTEAFF.

V is TRBV7-2 and J is TRBJ2-7; 9 nucleotides agree with TRBD1. The V and J ends lost 6 bases and 4 bases, in that order; junction bases with no gene match: 7. This CDR3 region has 14 residues. Germline V gene data show CDR1 as SGHTA and CDR2 as FQGNSA. The CDR3 reads CASRPSGTGYEQYF. CDR3 bases: TGTGCCAGCAGACCTTCCGGGACAGGGTACGAGCAGTACTTC.

The rearrangement links TRBV25-1 to TRBJ2-5; D unresolved. Germline V gene sequence: CDR1 MGHDK, CDR2 SYGVNS. Trimming left V 3 bases short and J 0 bases short, with 5 bases between. The CDR3 length is 13 residues. The CDR3: CASSDTHQETQYF. CDR3 DNA: TGTGCCAGCAGTGATACTCACCAAGAGACCCAGTACTTC.

V gene TRBV29-1 combines with J gene TRBJ2-7, with D unclear. The V end was cut by 6 bases, the J end by 2 bases, with 8 bases between. The CDR3 is made up of 11 amino acids. CDR1 and CDR2 from the germline V gene are SQVTM and ANQGSEA. The chain's CDR3 is CSVNIAYEQYF. The CDR3 DNA follows: TGCAGCGTCAACATCGCCTACGAGCAGTACTTC.

The chain is built from TRBV7-9 and TRBJ1-4; D is ambiguous. Germline CDR1 reads SEHNR; CDR2 reads FQNEAQ (reference sequence). This CDR3 comprises 13 residues. V was pared by 2 bases and J by 3 bases, with 4 bases between. CDR3: CASSLRPNEKLFF. As DNA, the CDR3 is TGTGCCAGCAGCTTACGGCCTAATGAAAAACTGTTTTTT.

The CDR3 region has the DNA TGTGCCAGCAGCGCCCAGGGGGAGACCCAGTACTTC. Amino acids: CASSAQGETQYF. The chain has TRBV9 and TRBJ2-5, with D possibly TRBD1 on 6 matching bases. Germline V lookup: CDR1 SGDLS, CDR2 YYNGEE. Deletions cut 3 bases from V and 5 bases from J, with 8 bases between. The CDR3 length is 12 residues. The whole variable domain, filled in from reference TRBV9 and TRBJ2-5, reads DSGVTQTPKHLITATGQRVTLRCSPRSGDLSVYWYQQSLDQGLQFLIQYYNGEERAKGNILERFSAQQFPDLHSELNLSSLELGDSALYFCASSAQGETQYFGPGTRLLVL.

This clone was seen a few times. The V call is TRBV7-9, the J call TRBJ1-4; TRBD1 agrees at 9 bases. CDR3 length: 17 amino acids. The germline gives CDR1 SEHNR, CDR2 FQNEAQ (reference sequence). Trimming at V came to 1 base and at J to 8 bases, leaving 11 bases not matched to a gene. The CDR3 coding sequence is TGTGCCAGCAGCTTAGGCTCGGGGGACAGGGCAATCGAAAAACTGTTTTTT. Residues: CASSLGSGDRAIEKLFF.

This clone was seen at least ten times. The chain combines TRBV13 with TRBJ2-1, with 9 positions matching TRBD1. Germline lookup yields CDR1 PRHDT and CDR2 FYEKMQ (reference sequence). The V and J ends lost 5 bases and 6 bases, in that order; junction bases with no gene match: 2. This CDR3 region has 13 residues. The CDR3: CASSRDRANEQFF. CDR3 in DNA: TGTGCCAGCAGCAGGGACAGGGCCAATGAGCAGTTCTTC. The full variable domain, completed using reference TRBV13 and TRBJ2-1, is AAGVIQSPRHLIKEKRETATLKCYPIPRHDTVYWYQQGPGQDPQFLISFYEKMQSDKGSIPDRFSAQQFSDYHSELNMSSLELGDSALYFCASSRDRANEQFFGPGTRLTVL.

The chain employs TRBV10-2 and TRBJ1-2, with 10 bases identical to TRBD1. The CDR3 is 13 amino acids. Germline V gives CDR1 WSHSY, CDR2 SAAADI. Trimming at V came to 6 bases and at J to 7 bases, leaving 5 bases not matched to a gene. The CDR3 nucleotides are TGCGCCAGCAGGAGACAGGGGGCGTCTGGCTACACCTTC. Amino acids: CASRRQGASGYTF.

The chain's CDR3 is CASSPPVGGAVAKNIQYF. CDR3 sequence (DNA): TGTGCCAGCTCACCACCGGTGGGAGGGGCAGTCGCCAAAAACATTCAGTACTTC. The gene calls are TRBV18 and TRBJ2-4; 7 nucleotides line up with TRBD2. The CDR3 runs to 18 residues. Trimming at V came to 0 bases and at J to 1 base, leaving 9 bases not matched to a gene. CDR1 and CDR2 from the germline V gene are KGHSH and LQKENI.

The chain combines TRBV7-3 with TRBJ2-1; 7 positions match TRBD1. V lost 5 bases, J lost 3 bases, and 13 bases stayed unmatched. The germline gives CDR1 SGHTA, CDR2 FQGTGA. The CDR3 has 17 amino acids. This chain's CDR3 is CASSPTPGTARYNEQFF. CDR3 in DNA: TGTGCCAGCAGCCCGACTCCCGGGACAGCTCGCTACAATGAGCAGTTCTTC.

This clone was found a few times. This chain connects TRBV7-9 to TRBJ2-2, with D possibly being TRBD1 (6 bases). The CDR3 has 18 residues. The germline CDR1 and CDR2 sequences are SEHNR and FQNEAQ (reference sequence). V lost 5 bases, J lost 2 bases, and 21 bases lay in between. This CDR3 is CASSPGVYDRINTGELFF. CDR3 nucleotides: TGTGCCAGCAGCCCAGGGGTTTATGACAGGATTAACACCGGGGAGCTGTTTTTT. Looking up the rest from reference TRBV7-9 and TRBJ2-2 gives the full variable domain: DTGVSQNPRHKITKRGQNVTFRCDPISEHNRLYWYRQTLGQGPEFLTYFQNEAQLEKSRLLSDRFSAERPKGSFSTLEIQRTEQGDSAMYLCASSPGVYDRINTGELFFGEGSRLTVL.

The chain recombines TRBV7-9 with TRBJ1-2, with D possibly matching TRBD1 (5 bases). Looked up from germline, CDR1 is SEHNR and CDR2 is FQNEAQ (reference sequence). The V gene lost 4 bases and the J gene lost 1 base, with 10 bases spanning the gap. CDR3 length: 14 amino acids. CDR3 bases: TGTGCCAGCAGCTCCCAGGGCCTTAACTATGGCTACACCTTC. It translates to CASSSQGLNYGYTF. Using reference TRBV7-9 and TRBJ1-2 for the parts outside the CDR3, the full variable domain is DTGVSQNPRHKITKRGQNVTFRCDPISEHNRLYWYRQTLGQGPEFLTYFQNEAQLEKSRLLSDRFSAERPKGSFSTLEIQRTEQGDSAMYLCASSSQGLNYGYTFGSGTRLTVV.

The sample holds a few counts of this clone. The chain joins TRBV30 to TRBJ1-5; D gene uncertain. V was shortened by 0 bases and J by 0 bases, with 0 bases between the two germline ends. The CDR3 is 12 residues long. Germline lookup yields CDR1 GTSNPN and CDR2 SVGIG (reference sequence). CDR3 protein: CAWSVSNQPQHF. DNA of the CDR3: TGTGCCTGGAGTGTTAGCAATCAGCCCCAGCATTTT. The full variable domain, completed using reference TRBV30 and TRBJ1-5, is SQTIHQWPATLVQPVGSPLSLECTVEGTSNPNLYWYRQAAGRGLQLLFYSVGIGQISSEVPQNLSASRPQDRQFILSSKKLLLSDSGFYLCAWSVSNQPQHFGDGTRLSIL.

This clone was observed a few times. In nucleotides, the CDR3 is TGTGCCAGCAGCCTTGGGACATACACTGAAGCTTTCTTT. This sequence encodes CASSLGTYTEAFF. The chain employs TRBV14 and TRBJ1-1; weak D call: TRBD1 (6 bases). The CDR3 sequence is 13 residues long. V was pared by 4 bases and J by 3 bases, with 9 bases between. The germline V gene encodes CDR1 SGHDN and CDR2 FVKESK.

A word on this clone: The sample carries other DNA sequences with the same CDR3. The rearrangement uses TRBV29-1 and TRBJ2-2; D is perhaps TRBD1 (5 bases). V shed 4 bases and J shed 1 base, with 7 bases lying between them. The germline gives CDR1 SQVTM, CDR2 ANQGSEA. The CDR3 contains 13 residues. For the CDR3, the DNA is TGCAGCGTTGGCCAGGGGAACACCGGGGAGCTGTTTTTT. Translated, it gives CSVGQGNTGELFF.